These T cell receptor beta chains were read from a single sample in a study of cytomegalovirus exposure and HLA in healthy donors. Clones were sequenced by immunoSEQ multiplex PCR, and TCRdb holds only the in-frame ones, with some missing. This sample has approximately 150,000 clones, with 68% found just once. The sequencing input was PBMCs. The receptors stem from a man aged 45-60 years in good health and CMV-seronegative. Both conserved end residues are part of each CDR3. The D gene is left open where the match is weak. The size field is filled for only some rows; it gives once, few, many or a size class.

j_gene,abundance,d_gene,v_gene,CDR3nt,CDR3aa
TRBJ2-1,-,TRBD2,TRBV15,TGTGCCACCAGCAGAGGTACTAGCGGGGCTAATGAGCAGTTCTTC,CATSRGTSGANEQFF
TRBJ1-3,few,-,TRBV6-1,TGTGCCAGCACCCTGTCTGGAAACACCATATATTTT,CASTLSGNTIYF
TRBJ1-4,once,TRBD1,TRBV5-1,TGCGCCAGCAGGAAGGACAGGCCAGGGGAAAAACTGTTTTTT,CASRKDRPGEKLFF
TRBJ2-7,-,-,TRBV28,TGTGCCAGCAGACTTAGGGGTGGGATGGAGCAGTACTTC,CASRLRGGMEQYF
TRBJ1-1,-,TRBD1,TRBV7-2,TGTGCCAGCAGCTTGTACCCCCCGTCACAGGGGACAGCTTTCTTT,CASSLYPPSQGTAFF
TRBJ2-2,-,TRBD1,TRBV5-1,TGCGCCAGCAGCGAAACCCCAGGGGGCCCAACCGGGGAGCTGTTTTTT,CASSETPGGPTGELFF
TRBJ2-2,once,TRBD2,TRBV7-2,TGTGCCAGCAGCTTAACTAGCGGGGGGCCGGGCACCGGGGAGCTGTTTTTT,CASSLTSGGPGTGELFF
TRBJ2-7,few,-,TRBV7-2,TGTGCCAGCAGCTTTGGGCCCGAGCAGTACTTC,CASSFGPEQYF
TRBJ2-2,-,TRBD1,TRBV29-1,TGCAGCTTCGGGACAGGGAACACCGGGGAGCTGTTTTTT,CSFGTGNTGELFF
TRBJ1-2,few,-,TRBV7-2,TGTGCCAGCAGCCCGAGCGGGGGTACATACTATGGCTACACCTTC,CASSPSGGTYYGYTF
TRBJ2-7,-,TRBD2,TRBV6-5,TGTGCCAGCAGTTACACTAGCGGGCCCCTCTATGAGCAGTACTTC,CASSYTSGPLYEQYF
TRBJ2-1,few,TRBD2,TRBV5-1,TGCGCCAGCAGCGCCGGGACTAGCGGGGGGGCTGGGTACAATGAGCAGTTCTTC,CASSAGTSGGAGYNEQFF
TRBJ2-1,-,TRBD2,TRBV19,TGTGCCACCGGGCGGGGCGGGGGAGTCAATGAGCAGTTCTTC,CATGRGGGVNEQFF
TRBJ2-3,-,TRBD2,TRBV2,TGTGCCAGCAGGCCGGGACTAGCGCAGTATTTT,CASRPGLAQYF
TRBJ1-2,-,-,TRBV5-1,TGCGCCAGCAGCTTGCAGGGCTCTAACTATGGCTACACCTTC,CASSLQGSNYGYTF
TRBJ1-5,-,-,TRBV9,TGTGCCAGCAGCGCGGGGGACGGCTATAGCAATCAGCCCCAGCATTTT,CASSAGDGYSNQPQHF
TRBJ2-1,-,TRBD1,TRBV14,TGTGCCAGCAGCCAGGGACAGGGGGGCTCCTACAATGAGCAGTTCTTC,CASSQGQGGSYNEQFF
TRBJ1-2,few,-,TRBV19,TGTGCCAGTAGTCGGATACAGGACTATGGCTACACCTTC,CASSRIQDYGYTF
TRBJ2-7,few,-,TRBV2,TGTGCCAGCAGTTCTTTACAGGTCCTCTCCTACGAGCAGTACTTC,CASSSLQVLSYEQYF
TRBJ1-5,few,-,TRBV2,TGTGCCAGCAGTGAAAGACAGAACCTCAATCAGCCCCAGCATTTT,CASSERQNLNQPQHF
TRBJ2-7,-,-,TRBV5-1,TGCGCCAGCAGCTTGGGGGGGCGGACAGCTACCTACGAGCAGTACTTC,CASSLGGRTATYEQYF
TRBJ2-5,-,TRBD2,TRBV5-1,TGCGCCAGCAGCTTCCTAGCGGGGGGGCCAGAGACCCAGTACTTC,CASSFLAGGPETQYF
TRBJ2-7,-,TRBD2,TRBV9,TGTGCCAGCAGCCTTAGCGGGGCAAACTACGAGCAGTACTTC,CASSLSGANYEQYF
TRBJ2-3,-,-,TRBV18,TGTGCCAGCTCAGGCAGGGCAGATACGCAGTATTTT,CASSGRADTQYF
TRBJ1-6,-,TRBD1,TRBV7-2,TGTGCCAGCAGCTTAACAGGGGTCAGGAATAATTCACCCCTCCACTTT,CASSLTGVRNNSPLHF
TRBJ2-7,-,-,TRBV6-5,TGTGCCAGCAGTTACTCGGGGGGATCCTACGAGCAGTACTTC,CASSYSGGSYEQYF
TRBJ1-5,-,TRBD1,TRBV27,TGTGCCAGCAGTCCTCTACTGGACAGGCCCGTCAATCAGCCCCAGCATTTT,CASSPLLDRPVNQPQHF
TRBJ2-7,few,TRBD1,TRBV19,TGTGCCAGTAGTCCTCCTTCCATACAGGGGAACTCCTACGAGCAGTACTTC,CASSPPSIQGNSYEQYF
TRBJ2-5,few,TRBD2,TRBV11-2,TGTGCCAGCAGCTTAGCGCTAGCGGGGGGTCTCATAGAGACCCAGTACTTC,CASSLALAGGLIETQYF
TRBJ2-5,-,-,TRBV4-2,TGTGCCAGCAGCCAAGGCACTAGGGAAGAGACCCAGTACTTC,CASSQGTREETQYF
TRBJ1-1,-,TRBD1,TRBV6-5,TGTGCCAGCAGCCTCCGGGACAGGGGGACTGAAGCTTTCTTT,CASSLRDRGTEAFF
TRBJ2-7,few,-,TRBV6-6,TGTGCCAGCAGTTACTCAGGGCAGGGTATCGACGAGCAGTACTTC,CASSYSGQGIDEQYF
TRBJ2-5,few,-,TRBV25-1,TGTGCCAGCAGTGAACCCCATGAGACCCAGTACTTC,CASSEPHETQYF
TRBJ2-1,-,TRBD2,TRBV7-2,TGTGCCAGCAGCCTCTATGGGGAGGGGTCCTACAATGAGCAGTTCTTC,CASSLYGEGSYNEQFF
TRBJ1-1,-,TRBD1,TRBV5-4,TGTGCCAGCAGCTTACCCACAGGGGCTGAAGCTTTCTTT,CASSLPTGAEAFF
TRBJ2-1,-,-,TRBV5-6,TGTGCCAGCAGCCTAGACCCTAGAGCAGCTGGCAATGAGCAGTTCTTC,CASSLDPRAAGNEQFF
TRBJ1-6,-,-,TRBV6-5,TGTGCCAGCAGGGCCTGGGCGGGGAACGATTCACCCCTCCACTTT,CASRAWAGNDSPLHF
TRBJ2-7,once,TRBD1,TRBV5-1,TGCGCCAGCAGCTTATATGGACAGGGAGGCGAGCAGTACTTC,CASSLYGQGGEQYF
TRBJ1-6,-,TRBD1,TRBV4-1,TGCGCCAGCAGCCCCGGGACAGGGGGCAGTTCACCCCTCCACTTT,CASSPGTGGSSPLHF
TRBJ1-1,-,TRBD1,TRBV9,TGTGCCAGCAGCGCGACAGGGGCCTGGGGCACTGAAGCTTTCTTT,CASSATGAWGTEAFF
TRBJ1-4,few,-,TRBV29-1,TGCAGCGTTGCGGGGCGGGGGGCTAATGAAAAACTGTTTTTT,CSVAGRGANEKLFF